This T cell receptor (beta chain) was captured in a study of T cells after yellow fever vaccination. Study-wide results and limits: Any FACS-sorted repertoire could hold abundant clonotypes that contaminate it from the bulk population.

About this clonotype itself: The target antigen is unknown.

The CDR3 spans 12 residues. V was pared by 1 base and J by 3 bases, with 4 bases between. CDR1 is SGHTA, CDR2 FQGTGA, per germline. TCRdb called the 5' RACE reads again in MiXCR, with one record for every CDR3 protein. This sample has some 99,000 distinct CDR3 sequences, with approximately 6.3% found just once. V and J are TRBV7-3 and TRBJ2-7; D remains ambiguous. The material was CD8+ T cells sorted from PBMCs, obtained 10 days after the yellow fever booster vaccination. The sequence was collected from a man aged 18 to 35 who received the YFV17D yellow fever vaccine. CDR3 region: CASSLNFYEQYF. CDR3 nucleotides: TGTGCCAGCAGCTTAAACTTCTACGAGCAGTACTTC.